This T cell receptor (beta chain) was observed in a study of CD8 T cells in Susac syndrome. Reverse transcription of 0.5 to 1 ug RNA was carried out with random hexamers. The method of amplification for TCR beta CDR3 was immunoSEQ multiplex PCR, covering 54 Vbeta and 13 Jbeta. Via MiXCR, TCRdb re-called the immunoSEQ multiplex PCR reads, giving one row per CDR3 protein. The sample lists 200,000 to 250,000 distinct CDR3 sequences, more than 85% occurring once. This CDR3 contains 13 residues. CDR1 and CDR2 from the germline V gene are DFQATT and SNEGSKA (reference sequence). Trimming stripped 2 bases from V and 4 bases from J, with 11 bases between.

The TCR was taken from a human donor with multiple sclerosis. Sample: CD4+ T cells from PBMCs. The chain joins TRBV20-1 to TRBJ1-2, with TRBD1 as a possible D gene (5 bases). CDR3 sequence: CSARRPGTYGYTF. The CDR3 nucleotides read TGCAGTGCTAGACGACCCGGGACCTATGGCTACACCTTC.